The T cell receptor beta chain described here comes from a study of blood T cell repertoires in COVID-19. Clones were read by immunoSEQ multiplex PCR, and TCRdb kept only the in-frame ones, dropping some. The sample shows approximately 180,000 clones, roughly 80% of them seen only once. Germline CDR1 and CDR2: SGHNT and YYREEE (reference sequence). There are 15 residues in the CDR3. Trimming removed 4 bases at V and 8 bases at J, with 21 bases between. The sample consisted of peripheral blood. The J gene is TRBJ1-2, the V gene TRBV5-4; D uncertain. The source is a woman in her sixties or seventies with acute or convalescent COVID-19. The CDR3 nucleotides read TGTGCCAGCAGCGGTCCGCCCCTGGCATCTAGAGGCTACACCTTC. This gives the protein CASSGPPLASRGYTF.